The entry below gives a single T cell receptor (beta chain) sequence along with its context. Positive CCR7 selection of CD45RO-negative cells yielded the naive CD8 cells, and terminally differentiated effector memory CD45RA+ cells were excluded. The data were obtained in a study of shared clonotypes between healthy human individuals. The CDR3 spans 15 residues. The germline gives CDR1 SEHNR, CDR2 FQNEAQ (reference sequence). The J segment lost 9 bases and the V segment lost 4 bases, leaving 11 bases of the junction unmatched. Replicate PCRs from sorted subsets contained around 190 ng DNA, which is tens of thousands of T cell genomes. The table came from immunoSEQ multiplex PCR; TCRdb's copy has only in-frame clones and leaves some out. The table shows about 1,800,000 clones, with less than 95% occurring only once.

The clonotype comes from a man younger than 35 in good health. The specimen sequenced was naive CD8+ T cells sorted from blood. The V and J genes are TRBV7-9 and TRBJ2-5, with 10 bases lining up with TRBD1. As DNA, the CDR3 is TGTGCCAGCAGCTGGGGACAGGGGCCCCTCGGTGCCCAGTACTTC. This sequence encodes CASSWGQGPLGAQYF.